The following is a TCR beta chain sequence with its context. Antigen unknown. This specimen comes from a study of blood T cells in healthy people across ages. Study results and caveats: A strong correlation between TCR beta diversity and naive T cell percentage was seen.

A second 7 to 11 cycle PCR used barcoded and J-beta primers. Each of the cDNA molecules was tagged by a template-switch adaptor with 12 random nucleotides. Using its own MiXCR run on the 5' RACE reads, TCRdb lists one record per CDR3 protein. The data contain hundreds of thousands of distinct CDR3 sequences, about 52% of them seen just once; the ten biggest clones take up roughly 31%. Total RNA was isolated from each sample in quantities of at least 6 micrograms. Germline CDR1 is SNHLY and CDR2 is FYNNEI. The CDR3 runs 13 residues. Trimming removed 3 bases at V and 9 bases at J, with 12 bases between.

Sequences were obtained from blood. The J gene is TRBJ2-1, the V gene TRBV2; D is unresolved. The clonotype was recovered from a woman aged 60-75 years in good health. The CDR3 bases are TGTGCCAGCAGTGATCCGGGCATTGTTGAGCAGTTCTTC. This codes for CASSDPGIVEQFF.